This T cell receptor (beta chain) appears in the sequencing data of a study of Tregs in tolerant kidney transplant recipients. CDR3 size: 17 residues. V was shortened by 4 bases and J by 8 bases, with 27 bases between the two germline ends. CDR1 is LNHDA, CDR2 SQIVND, per germline (reference sequence). TCRdb's table, derived via immunoSEQ multiplex PCR, lists solely in-frame clones and lacks some. The profile shows approximately 93,000 clones, approximately 94% of them singletons. Study-level results: Validation in larger populations is needed because few patients were studied.

Turning to this clone: Its antigen is unknown.

This sample comprised CD4+ T cells from blood, obtained before the transplant. This TCR came from a human donor who received a combined kidney and bone marrow transplant. This chain uses TRBV19 with TRBJ2-7; D perhaps matches TRBD2 (5 bases). The CDR3 loop reads CASSTPFAASPRDKQYF. As DNA, the CDR3 is TGTGCCAGTAGTACCCCTTTTGCGGCTAGTCCCCGGGATAAGCAGTACTTC.